Presented here are 10 T cell receptor beta chains from one specimen sequenced in a study of brain T cells in children with intractable seizures. Only in-frame clones appear in the TCRdb table, and some are missing; sequencing was by immunoSEQ multiplex PCR. Of roughly 80,000 clones in the sample, 93% were seen once. Sequenced here: peripheral blood, sampled at surgery. Receptors were obtained from a boy under two years old with tuberous sclerosis and intractable seizures.

The chain carries TRBV7-9 and TRBJ2-5; the match to TRBD2 covers 7 bases. Germline CDR1 is SEHNR and CDR2 is FQNEAQ (reference sequence). The CDR3 contains 15 residues. Trimming took 6 bases from V and 2 from J; bases not matched to a gene: 9. CDR3 in amino acids: CASSSATSTQETQYF. For the CDR3, the DNA is TGTGCCAGCAGTTCAGCGACTAGCACACAAGAGACCCAGTACTTC. The full variable domain, rest sourced from reference TRBV7-9 and TRBJ2-5, is DTGVSQNPRHKITKRGQNVTFRCDPISEHNRLYWYRQTLGQGPEFLTYFQNEAQLEKSRLLSDRFSAERPKGSFSTLEIQRTEQGDSAMYLCASSSATSTQETQYFGPGTRLLVL.

V gene TRBV10-3 combines with J gene TRBJ2-1, with a tentative D call TRBD2 (6 bases). Trimming left V 0 bases short and J 5 bases short, with 17 bases between. Germline CDR1 is ENHRY and CDR2 is SYGVKD. This CDR3 is built from 17 residues. As DNA, the CDR3 is TGTGCCATCAGTGAGTCGAAAGAGCGGGTGGTTAACAATGAGCAGTTCTTC. This encodes CAISESKERVVNNEQFF.

The chain uses TRBV6-6 and TRBJ2-2; 7 positions match TRBD1. After removal of 6 bases from V and 0 bases from J, the junction contained 13 bases not matched to a gene. This CDR3 region has 18 residues. CDR1 MNHNY and CDR2 SVGAGI come from the germline V gene (reference sequence). The CDR3 coding sequence is TGTGCCAGCAGCCGAAAAACGGACAGGCTTACGAACACCGGGGAGCTGTTTTTT. This gives the protein CASSRKTDRLTNTGELFF.

V and J are TRBV30 and TRBJ2-2, with unresolved D. CDR3 length: 11 amino acids. Trimming shortened V by 3 bases and J by 3 bases, and 2 bases separated the two germline ends. Germline CDR1 reads GTSNPN; CDR2 reads SVGIG (reference sequence). The DNA of the CDR3 is TGTGCCTGGAGGGACACCGGGGAGCTGTTTTTT. Translated, it gives CAWRDTGELFF.

CDR3 loop: CASDPDRDEQYF. CDR3 sequence (DNA): TGTGCTAGTGACCCCGACAGGGACGAGCAGTACTTC. This rearrangement joins TRBV12-5 to TRBJ2-7; TRBD1 matches at 7 bases. V lost 7 bases to trimming and J lost 5 bases; unmatched junction nucleotides: 5. CDR1 is LGHNT and CDR2 is FRNRAP in the germline V gene. The CDR3 contains 12 residues.

The gene calls are TRBV28 and TRBJ1-5; D perhaps matches TRBD1 (5 bases). V gave up 6 bases and J gave up 3 bases, with 15 bases separating them. CDR1 and CDR2 from the germline V gene are MDHEN and SYDVKM. The CDR3 extends over 15 amino acids. The CDR3: CASRPGTVNNQPQHF. The DNA for the CDR3 is TGTGCCAGCAGACCCGGGACCGTGAACAATCAGCCCCAGCATTTT. Using reference TRBV28 and TRBJ1-5 for the parts outside the CDR3, the full variable domain is DVKVTQSSRYLVKRTGEKVFLECVQDMDHENMFWYRQDPGLGLRLIYFSYDVKMKEKGDIPEGYSVSREKKERFSLILESASTNQTSMYLCASRPGTVNNQPQHFGDGTRLSIL.

This chain's CDR3 is CATSRDLAGGRDTQYF. The CDR3 DNA follows: TGTGCCACCAGCAGAGATCTAGCGGGAGGTAGGGATACGCAGTATTTT. The V and J genes are TRBV15 and TRBJ2-3, with TRBD2 identical over 11 bases. The ends lost 0 bases at V and 6 bases at J; junction bases unmatched: 5. This CDR3 is built from 16 residues. The germline V gene encodes CDR1 LNHNV and CDR2 YYDKDF (reference sequence).

CDR3 coding DNA: TGTGCCAGCAGCTTAGAAAGGATGGGGTCAGCAGATACGCAGTATTTT. The encoded protein is CASSLERMGSADTQYF. This chain joins TRBV7-2 and TRBJ2-3; D is ambiguous. There are 16 residues in the CDR3. From germline, CDR1 is SGHTA and CDR2 FQGNSA. V was cut by 1 base and J by 4 bases, with 15 bases left in between.

The V call is TRBV4-2, the J call TRBJ1-4; no reliable D call. The CDR3 has 14 amino acids. Trimming removed 0 bases at V and 4 bases at J, with 6 bases between. Germline-derived CDR1 and CDR2 are LGHNA and YNFKEQ. The CDR3 DNA is TGTGCCAGCAGCCAAGAGGACCTTAATGAAAAACTGTTTTTT. The encoded protein is CASSQEDLNEKLFF.

J is TRBJ1-2 and V is TRBV6-5, with D tentatively TRBD1 (5 bases). Germline CDR1 and CDR2: MNHEY and SVGAGI. The CDR3 spans 15 residues. V gave up 6 bases and J gave up 5 bases, with 19 bases separating them. Here the CDR3 reads CASRKGTGFIYGYTF. As DNA, the CDR3 is TGTGCCAGCAGGAAAGGGACGGGATTCATTTATGGCTACACCTTC.